The 23 T cell receptor beta chains below come from one sample, sequenced in a study of blood T cell repertoires in COVID-19 (dated by TCRdb to 2020 to 2021). To prepare the library, the immunoSEQ multiplex PCR assay was applied. The immuneACCESS repertoire file appears here via TCRdb, limited to in-frame rearrangements. These files lack a portion of the clones; in checked studies, under half of the deficit traces to unresolved V genes, and the cause of the others is not known. The sample yields 150,000 to 200,000 clones; around 84% were counted once. Of the sample, under 4% is held by the ten largest clones. Sequenced material: PBMCs or T cells enriched from blood (not recorded which). The receptors derive from a woman in her twenties or thirties who had been exposed to COVID-19.

The chain joins TRBV18 to TRBJ1-5, with D tentatively TRBD1 (5 bases). This CDR3 region has 14 residues. CDR1 and CDR2 from the germline V gene are KGHSH and LQKENI. The V end was cut by 0 bases, the J end by 4 bases, with 7 bases between. DNA for the CDR3: TGTGCCAGCTCACCACCAGACAGAAATCAGCCCCAGCATTTT. As protein: CASSPPDRNQPQHF.

This sequence joins TRBV29-1 and TRBJ1-1; the match to TRBD1 covers 8 bases. In germline, CDR1 is SQVTM, CDR2 ANQGSEA. J lost 2 bases, V lost 2 bases, and 4 bases had no gene match. CDR3 size: 14 residues. CDR3 coding DNA: TGCAGCGTTGAACAGGGGGCCCCCAACACTGAAGCTTTCTTT. Translation: CSVEQGAPNTEAFF.

The V call is TRBV24-1, the J call TRBJ2-2, with D perhaps matching TRBD1 (6 bases). This CDR3 has 17 residues. V gave up 9 bases and J gave up 2 bases, with 21 bases separating them. Germline CDR1 and CDR2: KGHDR and SFDVKD. The CDR3 nucleotides read TGTGCCACCGGGGGCTTGGCCACCACCATCAACACCGGGGAGCTGTTTTTT. Translated: CATGGLATTINTGELFF.

The chain has TRBV19 and TRBJ2-1, with 11 bases aligning to TRBD2. Losses at the gene ends were 5 bases for V and 7 bases for J; bases not matched to a gene: 10. The germline V gene has CDR1 LNHDA and CDR2 SQIVND (reference sequence). CDR3 length: 16 amino acids. The CDR3: CASSPLSGGARNEQFF. DNA of the CDR3: TGTGCCAGTAGTCCTCTTAGCGGGGGGGCAAGGAATGAGCAGTTCTTC.

The chain carries TRBV19 and TRBJ1-1; D is unresolved. V lost 8 bases, J lost 1 base, and 8 bases lay in between. The CDR3 covers 12 residues. In germline, CDR1 is LNHDA, CDR2 SQIVND (reference sequence). The CDR3 region is CASLFGNTEAFF. For the CDR3, the DNA is TGTGCCAGTCTATTTGGGAACACTGAAGCTTTCTTT. Full variable domain (outside the CDR3, taken from reference TRBV19 and TRBJ1-1): DGGITQSPKYLFRKEGQNVTLSCEQNLNHDAMYWYRQDPGQGLRLIYYSQIVNDFQKGDIAEGYSVSREKKESFPLTVTSAQKNPTAFYLCASLFGNTEAFFGQGTRLTVV.

There are a few counts of this clone. The chain is built from TRBV4-1 and TRBJ2-2; 11 bases align to TRBD1. Germline CDR1 reads MGHRA; CDR2 reads YSYEKL. This CDR3 comprises 15 residues. Trimming at V came to 3 bases and at J to 4 bases, leaving 1 base not matched to a gene. The CDR3 is CASSQGQGGTGELFF. CDR3 sequence (DNA): TGCGCCAGCAGCCAGGGACAGGGGGGCACCGGGGAGCTGTTTTTT.

The chain links TRBV9 to TRBJ1-2; tentative D call: TRBD1 (6 bases). The CDR3 contains 16 residues. V lost 6 bases, J lost 6 bases, and 24 bases lay in between. Germline values: CDR1 SGDLS, CDR2 YYNGEE. CDR3 sequence reads: CASTLNPQGQTHGYTF. The CDR3 DNA reads as TGTGCCAGCACACTCAACCCTCAGGGGCAGACGCATGGCTACACCTTC. The full variable domain, completed using reference TRBV9 and TRBJ1-2, is DSGVTQTPKHLITATGQRVTLRCSPRSGDLSVYWYQQSLDQGLQFLIQYYNGEERAKGNILERFSAQQFPDLHSELNLSSLELGDSALYFCASTLNPQGQTHGYTFGSGTRLTVV.

The rearrangement uses TRBV9 and TRBJ1-2; D perhaps matches TRBD1 (6 bases). V gave up 1 base and J gave up 7 bases, with 20 bases separating them. CDR1 and CDR2 from the germline V gene are SGDLS and YYNGEE. The length of the CDR3 is 16 residues. CDR3 DNA: TGTGCCAGCAGCGTACAAACACAGGGACCCTTCGGTGGCTACACCTTC. Amino acids: CASSVQTQGPFGGYTF.

The chain joins TRBV30 to TRBJ2-1; D may be TRBD1 (6 bases). The ends were cut back, 3 bases at V and 3 bases at J, with 18 bases in the middle. Germline assignment: CDR1 GTSNPN and CDR2 SVGIG (reference sequence). The CDR3 runs to 16 residues. CDR3 sequence reads: CAWSSTRGGFYNEQFF. The CDR3 region has the DNA TGTGCCTGGAGCTCCACCAGGGGCGGTTTCTACAATGAGCAGTTCTTC.

The V and J genes are TRBV7-2 and TRBJ2-3, with 7 positions matching TRBD2. The CDR3 totals 17 residues. Germline assignment: CDR1 SGHTA and CDR2 FQGNSA. Unmatched junction bases numbered 12, after V lost 1 base and J lost 5 bases. The CDR3 protein is CASSLDDSRLAVDTQYF. CDR3 coding DNA: TGTGCCAGCAGCTTAGATGACTCGAGGCTAGCGGTAGATACGCAGTATTTT.

V is TRBV9 and J is TRBJ1-5; D may be TRBD1 (6 bases). Trimming took off 3 bases at V and 6 bases at J, with 13 bases between the two ends. This CDR3 is 14 amino acids long. CDR1 SGDLS and CDR2 YYNGEE come from the germline V gene. CDR3 coding DNA: TGTGCCAGCAGCGCTCAGGGGTCCGCTCAGCCCCAGCATTTT. As protein: CASSAQGSAQPQHF.

The chain links TRBV25-1 to TRBJ2-7; D is unclear. The germline V gene has CDR1 MGHDK and CDR2 SYGVNS. Trimming removed 4 bases at V and 3 bases at J, with 10 bases between. This CDR3 has 13 residues. CDR3 residues: CASSARSGYEQYF. The CDR3 DNA follows: TGTGCCAGCAGTGCCAGGTCCGGCTACGAGCAGTACTTC.

On this clone: At one of its ends the junction is not consistent with the germline gene, which may arise from a read error. The rearrangement links TRBV19 to TRBJ2-7; TRBD1 matches at 8 bases. Germline V gene sequence: CDR1 LNHDA, CDR2 SQIVND (reference sequence). The CDR3 spans 13 residues. The CDR3 coding sequence is TGTGCCAGTAGCCAAACTGATAGGGACAGGATCGTCTTC. Amino acid sequence: CASSQTDRDRIVF.

V gene TRBV11-1 combines with J gene TRBJ2-3, with 9 positions matching TRBD1. Germline V CDR1 and CDR2: SGHAT, FQDESV (reference sequence). The CDR3 has 16 amino acids. J was trimmed by 1 base and V by 5 bases; bases with no gene match: 7. CDR3 loop: CASSPQRTGGTDTQYF. The CDR3 nucleotides are TGTGCCAGCAGCCCTCAGAGGACAGGGGGCACAGATACGCAGTATTTT.

This clone was recorded only once. The V gene is TRBV7-3, the J gene TRBJ1-6; D is uncertain. Trimming took 4 bases from V and 8 from J, leaving 9 bases between them. The CDR3 length is 13 residues. In germline, CDR1 is SGHTA, CDR2 FQGTGA. CDR3 in amino acids: CASSSGGYSPLHF. In DNA form, the CDR3 reads TGTGCCAGCAGCTCCGGAGGGTATTCACCCCTCCACTTT.

The genes are TRBV6-1 and TRBJ2-7, with TRBD2 matching 8 bases. J was trimmed by 2 bases and V by 2 bases; bases with no gene match: 2. The V gene's germline CDR1 is MNHNS and CDR2 SASEGT. The CDR3 extends over 14 amino acids. The CDR3 DNA reads as TGTGCCAGCAGTGAAACTAGCGGAGCCTACGAGCAGTACTTC. It is translated as CASSETSGAYEQYF.

V gene TRBV2 combines with J gene TRBJ1-1; 7 nucleotides agree with TRBD1. The ends lost 10 bases at V and 3 bases at J; junction bases unmatched: 5. Germline CDR1 and CDR2: SNHLY and FYNNEI. This CDR3 has 12 amino acids. The CDR3 loop is CATGQEYTEAFF. The CDR3, as DNA: TGTGCCACCGGACAGGAGTACACTGAAGCTTTCTTT.

There are a few counts of this clone. V usage is TRBV2 and J usage is TRBJ2-3; 7 bases are a match to TRBD2. Unmatched junction bases numbered 9, after V lost 6 bases and J lost 0 bases. CDR1 and CDR2 from the germline V gene are SNHLY and FYNNEI. The length of the CDR3 is 16 residues. This CDR3 reads CASSRLSGGSTDTQYF. The CDR3 DNA follows: TGTGCCAGCAGCCGACTGTCGGGGGGTAGCACAGATACGCAGTATTTT.

The V call is TRBV27, the J call TRBJ1-2; a weak D match, TRBD1 (5 bases). This CDR3 comprises 17 residues. The V gene's germline CDR1 is MNHEY and CDR2 SMNVEV (reference sequence). V was pared by 0 bases and J by 2 bases, with 16 bases between. CDR3 loop: CASSLSQMGRGNYGYTF. As DNA, the CDR3 is TGTGCCAGCAGTTTATCTCAAATGGGGCGGGGGAACTATGGCTACACCTTC.

This clone was observed once. The rearrangement joins TRBV29-1 to TRBJ1-1; 8 bases align to TRBD1. The germline V gene has CDR1 SQVTM and CDR2 ANQGSEA. V shed 6 bases, J shed 1 base, and the junction held 4 bases outside the gene matches. The CDR3 runs 13 residues. DNA of the CDR3: TGCAGCGTCCTTGGACAGGGGAACACTGAAGCTTTCTTT. It specifies CSVLGQGNTEAFF.

The V call is TRBV5-1, the J call TRBJ1-6, with D possibly matching TRBD1 (5 bases). The V end was cut by 4 bases, the J end by 3 bases, with 8 bases between. The germline V gene encodes CDR1 SGHRS and CDR2 YFSETQ. CDR3 length: 14 residues. CDR3: CASSLQGYNSPLHF. CDR3 nucleotide sequence: TGCGCCAGCAGCCTGCAGGGCTATAATTCACCCCTCCACTTT.

The V gene is TRBV18, the J gene TRBJ2-7; 8 bases align to TRBD2. The CDR3 spans 20 residues. Germline values: CDR1 KGHSH, CDR2 LQKENI. Trimming took 4 bases from V and 0 from J; bases not matched to a gene: 20. DNA of the CDR3: TGTGCCAGCTCACTCTACGGGAGGGGACCAAACCCAACTATCTCCTACGAGCAGTACTTC. This encodes CASSLYGRGPNPTISYEQYF. Filled out from reference TRBV18 and TRBJ2-7, the complete variable domain reads NAGVMQNPRHLVRRRGQEARLRCSPMKGHSHVYWYRQLPEEGLKFMVYLQKENIIDESGMPKERFSAEFPKEGPSILRIQQVVRGDSAAYFCASSLYGRGPNPTISYEQYFGPGTRLTVT.

V and J are TRBV18 and TRBJ2-7, with 10 bases that match TRBD1. There are 15 residues in the CDR3. With V trimmed by 6 bases and J by 4 bases, 9 bases remained unmatched. CDR1 and CDR2 from the germline V gene are KGHSH and LQKENI. In DNA, the CDR3 is TGTGCCAGCTCCGGCCGGGACAGGGGTGGGTACGAGCAGTACTTC. It is translated as CASSGRDRGGYEQYF. The full variable domain, its missing parts supplied by reference TRBV18 and TRBJ2-7, is NAGVMQNPRHLVRRRGQEARLRCSPMKGHSHVYWYRQLPEEGLKFMVYLQKENIIDESGMPKERFSAEFPKEGPSILRIQQVVRGDSAAYFCASSGRDRGGYEQYFGPGTRLTVT.